The 26 T cell receptor beta chains in this list originate from one sample, sequenced in a study of blood T cells in healthy people across ages. A second PCR of roughly 7 to 11 cycles used a sample-barcoded 5' primer and a J-beta primer mix. MiXCR, applied by TCRdb to the 5' RACE reads, yields one record per CDR3 protein. Of 650,000 to 900,000 distinct CDR3 sequences listed, 60% to 80% were seen once; the top ten hold 28%. Sequenced: blood. These receptors were taken from a man in his thirties or forties in good health.

V and J are TRBV21-1 and TRBJ1-5; the table names TRBD1, a call not compared with the DNA. TRBV21-1 is tagged as a pseudogene. This CDR3 comprises 14 residues. The CDR3 is CASSKGRSNQPQHF. CDR3 in DNA: TGTGCCAGCAGCAAGGGACGCTCCAATCAGCCCCAGCATTTT.

This clonotype was observed a few times. V and J are TRBV9 and TRBJ2-7, with TRBD1 matching 7 bases. Trimming cost V 2 bases and J 2 bases; bases outside gene matches: 7. The CDR3 is 15 amino acids. Germline loops: CDR1 SGDLS, CDR2 YYNGEE. CDR3 DNA: TGTGCCAGCAGCGTGTCCGGGACAGAGACCTACGAGCAGTACTTC. This codes for CASSVSGTETYEQYF.

The chain combines TRBV7-2 with TRBJ2-2; 10 nucleotides align to TRBD1. Trimming took 5 bases from V and 3 from J; bases not matched to a gene: 3. The CDR3 has 15 residues. Germline lookup yields CDR1 SGHTA and CDR2 FQGNSA. The CDR3 protein is CASSEDRGDTGELFF. Here the CDR3 DNA reads TGTGCCAGCAGCGAGGACAGGGGGGACACCGGGGAGCTGTTTTTT.

V is TRBV11-3 and J is TRBJ2-1; 13 nucleotides agree with TRBD2. Germline V gene lookup returns CDR1 SGHNT and CDR2 YENEEA. The CDR3 length is 17 residues. The V gene end was trimmed by 5 bases and the J gene end by 5 bases; junction bases not matched to a gene: 9. The CDR3 nucleotides are TGTGCCAGCAGCGGGCGGACTAGCGGGGGACGAAACAATGAGCAGTTCTTC. The encoded protein is CASSGRTSGGRNNEQFF.

This clonotype was recorded a few times. This chain joins TRBV12-3 or TRBV12-4 and TRBJ2-5; no definite D call. CDR3 length equals 15 residues. Trimming removed 4 bases at V and 0 bases at J, with 12 bases between. CDR3 in DNA: TGTGCCAGCAGTTCCCCGGGCGTACACCAAGAGACCCAGTACTTC. Protein product: CASSSPGVHQETQYF.

The CDR3 region has the DNA TGCAGCGGGGCGGGAGGGTCCAATGAAAAACTGTTTTTT. It codes for CSGAGGSNEKLFF. V usage is TRBV29-1 and J usage is TRBJ1-4; D not certain. CDR1 and CDR2 (germline): SQVTM, ANQGSEA. Trimming shortened V by 7 bases and J by 5 bases, and 14 bases separated the two germline ends. The CDR3 runs to 13 residues.

This clonotype has a single count. At one end, the junction sequence differs from germline, possibly due to a read error. The chain is built from TRBV7-2 and TRBJ1-2; a weak D match, TRBD1 (5 bases). Germline lookup yields CDR1 SGHTA and CDR2 FQGNSA. The length of the CDR3 is 16 residues. The CDR3 coding sequence is TGTGCCAGCAGCCCCCAGACTGGGGCCGCGAACTATGACTACACCTTC. It encodes CASSPQTGAANYDYTF. The variable domain in full, with the rest retrieved from reference TRBV7-2 and TRBJ1-2, is GAGVSQSPSNKVTEKGKDVELRCDPISGHTALYWYRQSLGQGLEFLIYFQGNSAPDKSGLPSDRFSAERTGGSVSTLTIQRTQQEDSAVYLCASSPQTGAANYDYTFGSGTRLTVV.

The chain has TRBV7-9 and TRBJ2-7; 11 bases are shared with TRBD1. The CDR3 runs 15 residues. Trimming removed 4 bases from V and 4 bases from J; junction bases left unmatched: 6. Germline loops: CDR1 SEHNR, CDR2 FQNEAQ (reference sequence). CDR3 in amino acids: CASSYTDRGLYEQYF. The CDR3, as DNA: TGTGCCAGCAGCTACACGGACAGGGGGCTTTACGAGCAGTACTTC.

This chain links TRBV12-3 or TRBV12-4 with TRBJ2-4; 10 bases line up with TRBD1. The J call may be in error: the DNA end matches TRBJ2-7 better. The CDR3 length is 14 residues. As DNA, the CDR3 is TGTGCCAGCAGCCCGGGACAGGGGATCGACGAGCAGTACTTC. Amino acid sequence: CASSPGQGIDEQYF.

The sample holds a few counts of this clonotype. The chain links TRBV12-3 or TRBV12-4 to TRBJ2-5, with a possible D match to TRBD1 (6 bases). V lost 6 bases to trimming and J lost 5 bases, with 13 bases between them. This CDR3 has 13 amino acids. The CDR3 protein is CASRDSRRETQYF. The CDR3 nucleotides read TGTGCCAGCAGGGACAGCCGGAGGGAGACCCAGTACTTC.

This chain joins TRBV6-5 and TRBJ2-2; D is possibly TRBD1 (6 bases). The CDR3 spans 21 residues. The germline V gene encodes CDR1 MNHEY and CDR2 SVGAGI. Trimming cost V 1 base and J 0 bases, with 24 bases left between them. CDR3 DNA sequence: TGTGCCAGCAGTTACTTTCAAACAGGGTGGGAGCCGTTCGCGAACACCGGGGAGCTGTTTTTT. Translated, it gives CASSYFQTGWEPFANTGELFF.

The chain links TRBV15 to TRBJ2-1; no clear D. Trimming removed 0 bases from V and 2 bases from J, with 11 bases in between. CDR1 is LNHNV and CDR2 is YYDKDF in the germline V gene (reference sequence). CDR3 length equals 16 residues. CDR3 sequence: CATSRDRPGPYNEQFF. For the CDR3, the DNA is TGTGCCACCAGCAGAGATAGGCCTGGGCCCTACAATGAGCAGTTCTTC.

This clonotype came up once. The chain has TRBV13 and TRBJ2-1; 13 bases agree with TRBD2. Germline V gene lookup returns CDR1 PRHDT and CDR2 FYEKMQ (reference sequence). V lost 6 bases, J lost 8 bases, and 10 bases stayed unmatched. The CDR3 length is 16 residues. The CDR3 DNA sequence: TGTGCCAGCAGACCTCAACTAGCGGGGGGGCCCCATGAGCAGTTCTTC. Its translation is CASRPQLAGGPHEQFF. The whole variable domain, filled in from reference TRBV13 and TRBJ2-1, reads AAGVIQSPRHLIKEKRETATLKCYPIPRHDTVYWYQQGPGQDPQFLISFYEKMQSDKGSIPDRFSAQQFSDYHSELNMSSLELGDSALYFCASRPQLAGGPHEQFFGPGTRLTVL.

The chain uses TRBV7-2 and TRBJ2-1, with 7 positions matching TRBD2. With 5 bases clipped from V and 8 bases from J, the junction kept 12 bases outside the gene matches. The V gene's germline CDR1 is SGHTA and CDR2 FQGNSA. The CDR3 loop spans 15 amino acids. The CDR3 loop is CASSPGTSGDDEQFF. Written as DNA, the CDR3 is TGTGCCAGCAGCCCCGGGACGAGCGGGGACGATGAGCAGTTCTTC.

This clonotype was counted only a few times. The V call is TRBV6-5, the J call TRBJ1-1, with 9 bases lining up with TRBD1. With V trimmed by 6 bases and J by 4 bases, 6 bases remained unmatched. In germline, CDR1 is MNHEY, CDR2 SVGAGI. The CDR3 extends over 14 amino acids. The CDR3 sequence is CASRGQGKSTEAFF. DNA for the CDR3: TGTGCCAGCAGAGGACAGGGGAAGAGCACTGAAGCTTTCTTT.

V is TRBV10-3 and J is TRBJ2-3; D is unresolved. CDR1 is ENHRY and CDR2 is SYGVKD in the germline V gene. The CDR3 spans 14 residues. Trimming removed 2 bases from V and 2 bases from J, with 8 bases in between. The CDR3: CAISEVGPTDTQYF. The CDR3 bases are TGTGCCATCAGTGAGGTTGGACCCACAGATACGCAGTATTTT.

V and J are TRBV7-8 and TRBJ1-2; no reliable D call. The V gene's germline CDR1 is SGHVS and CDR2 FQNEAQ. Trimming stripped 4 bases from V and 0 bases from J, with 9 bases between. This CDR3 is 14 amino acids long. DNA for the CDR3: TGTGCCAGCAGCTCAACTGCTCCTAACTATGGCTACACCTTC. This gives the protein CASSSTAPNYGYTF.

The genes are TRBV19 and TRBJ2-1; TRBD2 matches 11 bases. V shed 5 bases, J shed 0 bases, and the junction held 6 bases outside the gene matches. This CDR3 contains 17 residues. Germline V gene sequence: CDR1 LNHDA, CDR2 SQIVND (reference sequence). CDR3 amino acids: CASSLLAGAHSYNEQFF. The CDR3, as DNA: TGTGCCAGTAGTCTACTAGCGGGGGCCCACTCCTACAATGAGCAGTTCTTC.

V and J are TRBV29-1 and TRBJ2-1; 8 bases are a match to TRBD2. CDR3 size: 12 residues. In germline, CDR1 is SQVTM, CDR2 ANQGSEA. V lost 5 bases, J lost 6 bases, and 3 bases stayed unmatched. As DNA, the CDR3 is TGCAGCGTTCACGGGGGGGTCAATGAGCAGTTCTTC. This gives the protein CSVHGGVNEQFF.

This clonotype showed up just once. V gene TRBV3-1 combines with J gene TRBJ2-1, with 10 bases lining up with TRBD2. The CDR3 totals 16 residues. Germline V gene sequence: CDR1 LGHDT, CDR2 YNNKEL (reference sequence). V gave up 4 bases and J gave up 4 bases; unmatched junction bases: 7. The CDR3 DNA reads as TGTGCCAGCAGCCTTAGCGGGGGGTCCCCATACAATGAGCAGTTCTTC. This encodes CASSLSGGSPYNEQFF.

This clonotype has just a few counts. This chain joins TRBV4-2 and TRBJ1-2; unclear D gene. The CDR3 is 15 amino acids. Germline V gene data show CDR1 as LGHNA and CDR2 as YNFKEQ. V dropped 0 bases and J dropped 4 bases, with 12 bases sitting between them. The CDR3 DNA reads TGTGCCAGCAGCCAAGAACGGGGAGTGGGCTATGGCTACACCTTC. It yields the protein CASSQERGVGYGYTF.

This chain joins TRBV3-1 and TRBJ1-3, with 7 nucleotides matching TRBD1. Looked up from germline, CDR1 is LGHDT and CDR2 is YNNKEL (reference sequence). J lost 4 bases, V lost 1 base, and 4 bases had no gene match. CDR3 length equals 15 residues. This CDR3 is CASSQAGTAGNTIYF. Written as DNA, the CDR3 is TGTGCCAGCAGCCAAGCCGGGACAGCCGGAAACACCATATATTTT. The variable domain in full, completed from reference TRBV3-1 and TRBJ1-3, reads DTAVSQTPKYLVTQMGNDKSIKCEQNLGHDTMYWYKQDSKKFLKIMFSYNNKELIINETVPNRFSPKSPDKAHLNLHINSLELGDSAVYFCASSQAGTAGNTIYFGEGSWLTVV.

The CDR3 region is CASSQEAGLAGGDEQFF. The CDR3 DNA sequence: TGCGCCAGCAGCCAAGAGGCCGGACTAGCGGGGGGAGATGAGCAGTTCTTC. The chain has TRBV4-3 and TRBJ2-1; TRBD2 agrees at 14 bases. V dropped 0 bases and J dropped 8; count of bases not matched to a gene: 6. Germline V gives CDR1 LGHNA, CDR2 YSLEER. The CDR3 covers 17 residues.

This sequence joins TRBV7-2 and TRBJ2-1; TRBD2 is a possible D gene (6 bases). The CDR3 is 13 amino acids. Trimming took off 2 bases at V and 8 bases at J, with 10 bases between the two ends. CDR1 and CDR2 from the germline V gene are SGHTA and FQGNSA. CDR3 in amino acids: CASSLLLAHEQFF. CDR3 sequence (DNA): TGTGCCAGCAGCTTACTACTAGCCCATGAGCAGTTCTTC.

Here the CDR3 reads CASSPPFASDGYTF. The CDR3 DNA reads TGTGCCAGCAGTCCCCCGTTCGCATCTGATGGCTACACCTTC. The chain joins TRBV12-3 or TRBV12-4 to TRBJ1-2; D gene unclear. The CDR3 length is 14 residues. Trimming stripped 5 bases from V and 6 bases from J, with 16 bases between.

V gene TRBV6-6 combines with J gene TRBJ2-5; D is perhaps TRBD1 (6 bases). V lost 6 bases to trimming and J lost 7 bases, with 21 bases between them. Germline V CDR1 and CDR2: MNHNY, SVGAGI (reference sequence). This CDR3 has 15 residues. The CDR3 loop is CASSPEIGGKGTQYF. CDR3 bases: TGTGCCAGCAGCCCCGAGATAGGGGGAAAGGGGACCCAGTACTTC.